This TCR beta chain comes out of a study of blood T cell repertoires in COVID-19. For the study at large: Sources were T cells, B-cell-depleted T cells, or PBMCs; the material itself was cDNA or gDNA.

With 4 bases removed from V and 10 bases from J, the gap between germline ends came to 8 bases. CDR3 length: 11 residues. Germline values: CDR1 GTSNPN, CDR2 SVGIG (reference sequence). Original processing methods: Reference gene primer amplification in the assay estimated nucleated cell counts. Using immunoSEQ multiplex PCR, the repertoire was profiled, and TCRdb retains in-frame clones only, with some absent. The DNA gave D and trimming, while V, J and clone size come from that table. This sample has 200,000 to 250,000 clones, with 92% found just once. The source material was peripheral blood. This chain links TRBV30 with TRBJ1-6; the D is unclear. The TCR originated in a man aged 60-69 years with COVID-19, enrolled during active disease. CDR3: CAWKGGSPLHF. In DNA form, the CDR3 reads TGTGCCTGGAAGGGAGGGTCACCCCTCCACTTT.